This passage covers 26 T cell receptor beta chains from one sample sequenced in a study of identical twins. TCRdb re-analysed the 5' RACE reads in MiXCR, keeping a single row per CDR3 protein. The sample yields about 330,000 distinct CDR3 sequences, over 9% seen once. These same data were also listed under a study on yellow fever vaccine responses in identical twins.

Sequenced sample: CD8+ T cells sorted from blood. Source of these receptors: a woman aged 18-29 years in good health.

V gene TRBV3-1 combines with J gene TRBJ2-1, with D tentatively TRBD2 (6 bases). V lost 6 bases, J lost 0 bases, and 12 bases lay in between. The CDR3 is 15 amino acids. From germline, CDR1 is LGHDT and CDR2 YNNKEL (reference sequence). CDR3 region: CASSYTGVSYNEQFF. The CDR3 DNA sequence: TGTGCCAGCAGTTACACGGGGGTCTCCTACAATGAGCAGTTCTTC.

This rearrangement joins TRBV5-1 to TRBJ2-1, with a weak D call TRBD1 (6 bases). The V end lost 3 bases, the J end lost 8 bases, and 15 bases lay between the germline ends. The germline V gene has CDR1 SGHRS and CDR2 YFSETQ. The CDR3 spans 14 residues. CDR3 region: CASSSQGLGDEQFF. Written as DNA, the CDR3 is TGCGCCAGCAGCTCCCAGGGGCTGGGCGATGAGCAGTTCTTC.

This clonotype showed up just a few times. V gene TRBV6-2 or TRBV6-3 combines with J gene TRBJ2-1; 9 nucleotides align to TRBD2. Germline trimming cut 8 bases from V and 4 bases from J; bases unmatched to any gene: 6. The CDR3 has 14 residues. Germline lookup yields CDR1 MNHEY and CDR2 SVGEGT. The CDR3 is CASGGLAGYNEQFF. In DNA, the CDR3 is TGTGCCAGCGGTGGGCTAGCGGGGTACAATGAGCAGTTCTTC.

The chain couples TRBV5-1 to TRBJ2-7; 8 nucleotides line up with TRBD1. The CDR3 runs 14 residues. Unmatched junction bases numbered 4, after V lost 0 bases and J lost 5 bases. Germline assignment: CDR1 SGHRS and CDR2 YFSETQ. The CDR3 DNA follows: TGCGCCAGCAGCTTGGCGGACAGGGAAAACGAGCAGTACTTC. Protein sequence: CASSLADRENEQYF.

The chain employs TRBV20-1 and TRBJ2-7; D gene uncertain. CDR3 length equals 16 residues. Per germline, CDR1 DFQATT and CDR2 SNEGSKA (reference sequence). V shed 0 bases and J shed 2 bases, with 17 bases lying between them. The DNA for the CDR3 is TGCAGTGCTAGAGATCTTTTGGCACCACGGGCCTACGAGCAGTACTTC. It yields the protein CSARDLLAPRAYEQYF.

This clonotype has at least ten counts. V usage is TRBV6-1 and J usage is TRBJ1-1; perhaps TRBD1 as D (5 bases). The CDR3 runs to 14 residues. V was trimmed by 3 bases and J by 1 base, leaving 9 bases between them. Germline V gene data show CDR1 as MNHNS and CDR2 as SASEGT. CDR3 sequence: CASSDTGENTEAFF. As DNA, the CDR3 is TGTGCCAGCAGTGATACAGGAGAGAACACTGAAGCTTTCTTT.

The CDR3 sequence is CASGGGGYEQYF. The CDR3 DNA reads as TGTGCCAGCGGAGGGGGCGGCTACGAGCAGTACTTC. V is TRBV13 and J is TRBJ2-7; D perhaps matches TRBD1 (7 bases). Germline-derived CDR1 and CDR2 are PRHDT and FYEKMQ (reference sequence). The CDR3 has 12 residues. V was shortened by 8 bases and J by 3 bases, with 11 bases between the two germline ends.

This clonotype was detected a few times. The chain uses TRBV24-1 and TRBJ1-1; TRBD1 might be the D (5 bases). V shed 5 bases and J shed 3 bases, with 12 bases lying between them. Per germline, CDR1 KGHDR and CDR2 SFDVKD. CDR3 length equals 14 residues. CDR3 protein: CATSGPGSDTEAFF. The DNA of the CDR3 is TGTGCCACCAGTGGGCCAGGGAGCGACACTGAAGCTTTCTTT.

The table lists this clonotype with many counts. The chain recombines TRBV4-2 with TRBJ2-1; D unclear. The CDR3 runs 14 residues. CDR1 and CDR2 from the germline V gene are LGHNA and YNFKEQ. Trimming pared 5 bases from V and 4 bases from J, leaving 12 bases between. CDR3 sequence: CASSNLLGYNEQFF. The CDR3, as DNA: TGTGCCAGCAGCAACCTCCTAGGATACAATGAGCAGTTCTTC.

In this sample, this clonotype turned up many times. This chain links TRBV29-1 with TRBJ2-1; D might be TRBD1 or TRBD2, each matching 5 bases. The length of the CDR3 is 12 residues. Per germline, CDR1 SQVTM and CDR2 ANQGSEA. CDR3: CRGDFSYNEQFF. In DNA, the CDR3 is TGCAGGGGGGATTTCTCCTACAATGAGCAGTTCTTC.

The chain couples TRBV3-1 to TRBJ1-4, with a weak D call TRBD1 (5 bases). The CDR3 runs 14 residues. Trimming left V 6 bases short and J 7 bases short, with 15 bases between. The germline gives CDR1 LGHDT, CDR2 YNNKEL (reference sequence). The CDR3 DNA is TGTGCCAGCAGTCACAGGACCGGGAGTGAAAAACTGTTTTTT. Translating gives CASSHRTGSEKLFF.

This clonotype was counted a few times. This chain links TRBV3-1 with TRBJ1-2; 11 bases match TRBD1. The CDR3 has 15 residues. J was trimmed by 5 bases and V by 5 bases; bases with no gene match: 7. The germline V gene has CDR1 LGHDT and CDR2 YNNKEL (reference sequence). The CDR3 sequence: CASSFPGQGEYGYTF. CDR3 nucleotides: TGTGCCAGCAGCTTCCCGGGACAGGGGGAGTATGGCTACACCTTC.

DNA of the CDR3: TGCGCCAGCAGCCAAAAGTGTGAAGCTTTCTTT. Protein product: CASSQKCEAFF. The chain couples TRBV4-1 to TRBJ1-1; no clear D. The CDR3 extends over 11 amino acids. Germline values: CDR1 MGHRA, CDR2 YSYEKL. V was shortened by 2 bases and J by 7 bases, with 5 bases between the two germline ends.

The chain carries TRBV19 and TRBJ2-7; D may be TRBD1 (5 bases). This CDR3 has 14 amino acids. The V gene lost 2 bases and the J gene lost 4 bases, with 12 bases spanning the gap. CDR1 LNHDA and CDR2 SQIVND come from the germline V gene (reference sequence). The CDR3 sequence: CASSITTDSYEQYF. CDR3 DNA sequence: TGTGCCAGTAGTATAACTACCGACAGTTACGAGCAGTACTTC. The variable domain in full, completed from reference TRBV19 and TRBJ2-7, reads DGGITQSPKYLFRKEGQNVTLSCEQNLNHDAMYWYRQDPGQGLRLIYYSQIVNDFQKGDIAEGYSVSREKKESFPLTVTSAQKNPTAFYLCASSITTDSYEQYFGPGTRLTVT.

This clonotype has just a few counts. The CDR3 protein is CASSPSGALYEQYF. The CDR3 DNA is TGTGCCAGCAGCCCAAGCGGGGCCCTCTACGAGCAGTACTTC. This sequence joins TRBV7-9 and TRBJ2-7, with 7 bases aligning to TRBD2. V dropped 5 bases and J dropped 3; count of bases not matched to a gene: 7. The CDR3 contains 14 residues. The germline V gene encodes CDR1 SEHNR and CDR2 FQNEAQ (reference sequence).

The sample holds many counts of this clonotype. The rearrangement links TRBV9 to TRBJ1-4, with D uncertain. The CDR3 has 16 residues. Germline loops: CDR1 SGDLS, CDR2 YYNGEE. Trimming left V 4 bases short and J 3 bases short, with 16 bases between. CDR3 region: CASSTSGRSPNEKLFF. CDR3 bases: TGTGCCAGCAGCACTTCAGGACGAAGCCCTAATGAAAAACTGTTTTTT.

This clonotype was counted only a few times. The chain has TRBV5-4 and TRBJ2-7; D may be TRBD1 or TRBD2 (5 bases each). Germline CDR1 is SGHNT and CDR2 is YYREEE (reference sequence). CDR3 length: 14 amino acids. The V end was cut by 2 bases, the J end by 5 bases, with 14 bases between. This chain's CDR3 is CASSLTGPRDEQYF. The CDR3 bases are TGTGCCAGCAGCTTAACAGGTCCGAGGGACGAGCAGTACTTC.

Ten or more counts support this clonotype. This chain links TRBV5-1 with TRBJ2-5; D is tentatively TRBD1 or TRBD2 (5 bases each). In germline, CDR1 is SGHRS, CDR2 YFSETQ. V was pared by 5 bases and J by 5 bases, with 16 bases between. This CDR3 spans 14 amino acids. The CDR3 sequence: CASSQEGDVETQYF. The CDR3 region has the DNA TGCGCCAGCAGTCAAGAAGGGGACGTGGAGACCCAGTACTTC.

The CDR3 DNA sequence: TGTGCCAGCAGCCAATATTTAGACAATGAGCAGTTCTTC. This translates into CASSQYLDNEQFF. The J gene is TRBJ2-1, the V gene TRBV3-1; D unclear. CDR3 length equals 13 residues. Germline values: CDR1 LGHDT, CDR2 YNNKEL (reference sequence). V lost 2 bases, J lost 5 bases, and 7 bases lay in between.

A few counts support this clonotype. The chain has TRBV20-1 and TRBJ2-7; D is possibly TRBD1 (5 bases). Germline values: CDR1 DFQATT, CDR2 SNEGSKA (reference sequence). This CDR3 region has 13 residues. Trimming removed 5 bases from V and 6 bases from J, with 17 bases in between. The CDR3 DNA reads TGCAGTGCTCAAGGGGCGCTAGTAAGCGAGCAGTACTTC. Translating it yields CSAQGALVSEQYF.

The rearrangement links TRBV24-1 to TRBJ2-7; tentative D call: TRBD1 (5 bases). Trimming took off 8 bases at V and 3 bases at J, with 13 bases between the two ends. The CDR3 contains 13 residues. Germline V gives CDR1 KGHDR, CDR2 SFDVKD. CDR3 residues: CATNLPGIYEQYF. Here the CDR3 DNA reads TGTGCCACCAACCTGCCAGGGATCTACGAGCAGTACTTC.

This clonotype was detected once. A much larger clone lies one base from this, so it may be a read error. This sequence joins TRBV12-3 or TRBV12-4 and TRBJ2-5, with TRBD1 matching 8 bases. V shed 0 bases and J 4 bases; nucleotides not matched to a gene: 10. CDR3 length equals 17 residues. The CDR3 coding sequence is TGTGCCAGCAGTTTAGCAGAGGGGACAGGAGTTGGAGAGACCCAGTACTTC. Its translation is CASSLAEGTGVGETQYF.

This clonotype was seen more than once but under ten times. V and J are TRBV7-3 and TRBJ2-1; no clear D gene. The length of the CDR3 is 15 residues. The V gene's germline CDR1 is SGHTA and CDR2 FQGTGA. V lost 2 bases to trimming and J lost 0 bases, with 8 bases between them. CDR3 amino acids: CASSLDHGSYNEQFF. CDR3 DNA sequence: TGTGCCAGCAGCTTAGATCACGGCTCCTACAATGAGCAGTTCTTC.

This CDR3 reads CASNSRRTEAFF. CDR3 coding DNA: TGTGCCAGCAACAGCCGGCGGACTGAAGCTTTCTTT. V and J are TRBV6-4 and TRBJ1-1, with D unclear. Trimming removed 7 bases at V and 5 bases at J, with 11 bases between. CDR3 length: 12 residues. Per germline, CDR1 MRHNA and CDR2 SNTAGT.

V and J are TRBV2 and TRBJ2-2; the match to TRBD2 covers 14 bases. Germline CDR1 SNHLY, CDR2 FYNNEI. J lost 8 bases, V lost 3 bases, and 11 bases had no gene match. CDR3 length: 18 amino acids. CDR3 sequence: CASSDSSGTSGGVGELFF. The CDR3 region has the DNA TGTGCCAGCAGTGATTCTTCGGGGACTAGCGGGGGTGTGGGGGAGCTGTTTTTT.

The chain has TRBV7-7 and TRBJ2-5; perhaps TRBD2 as D (6 bases). This CDR3 region has 14 residues. CDR1 and CDR2 from the germline V gene are SSHAT and FNYEAQ (reference sequence). Trimming stripped 4 bases from V and 5 bases from J, with 14 bases between. The CDR3 loop is CASSSDVGSETQYF. CDR3 bases: TGTGCCAGCAGCTCCGACGTCGGGAGTGAGACCCAGTACTTC.